The rows below give T cell receptor beta chains drawn from one sample of a study of blood T cell repertoires in COVID-19. Data came from immunoSEQ multiplex PCR; TCRdb stores just in-frame clones and leaves some out. The sample carries about 300,000 clones, approximately 88% recorded once. Sequencing input: peripheral blood. Receptor source: a woman in her 30s who had recovered from COVID-19. CDR3s include the opening cysteine and the closing phenylalanine or tryptophan. Each record gives: D gene, J gene, V gene, CDR3 protein. The D gene is left open where the match is weak.

NA | TRBJ1-5 | TRBV19 | CASSTRGLYSNQPQHF
NA | TRBJ1-1 | TRBV4-1 | CASSQDEEGGTEAFF
NA | TRBJ1-6 | TRBV18 | CASSPIGAANSPLHF
NA | TRBJ2-2 | TRBV7-9 | CASSPGVNTGELFF
NA | TRBJ1-1 | TRBV5-5 | CASRNRDFTEAFF
TRBD1 | TRBJ1-2 | TRBV29-1 | CSDSGRGTYGYTF
NA | TRBJ1-1 | TRBV18 | CASSPTGWDTEAFF
NA | TRBJ2-2 | TRBV28 | CASSRRRGGAGELFF
NA | TRBJ1-5 | TRBV19 | CASSSVGVGNQPQHF
NA | TRBJ1-5 | TRBV19 | CASSIMQGMGNQPQHF
NA | TRBJ2-2 | TRBV7-9 | CASSLAEGYTGELFF
TRBD1 | TRBJ1-2 | TRBV9 | CASSVGAGGRKYGYTF
TRBD1 | TRBJ2-7 | TRBV28 | CANSRAGTGSREQYF
NA | TRBJ2-7 | TRBV3-1/TRBV3-2 | CASSQDGSLWSYEQYF